The 27 T cell receptor beta chains listed next were all sequenced from one sample in a study of T-cell memory formation after mild COVID-19. Each CDR3 protein is one row after TCRdb ran MiXCR on the 5' RACE reads. In the table there are 350,000 to 450,000 distinct CDR3 sequences, 20% to 25% of which are singletons. Sequencing was done on a sample of PBMCs or a T cell subset sorted from them (not recorded which). The receptor set was obtained from an adult woman who had mild COVID-19 (a few samples of this study predate the infection). Cell type and time point are not known.

The chain is built from TRBV9 and TRBJ2-1, with 10 bases that match TRBD2. The germline CDR1 and CDR2 sequences are SGDLS and YYNGEE. V shed 0 bases, J shed 4 bases, and the junction held 1 base outside the gene matches. This CDR3 spans 15 amino acids. CDR3 in DNA: TGTGCCAGCAGCGTAGCACTAGCGGGATACAATGAGCAGTTCTTC. Protein sequence: CASSVALAGYNEQFF. Full variable domain (remainder filled in from reference TRBV9 and TRBJ2-1): DSGVTQTPKHLITATGQRVTLRCSPRSGDLSVYWYQQSLDQGLQFLIQYYNGEERAKGNILERFSAQQFPDLHSELNLSSLELGDSALYFCASSVALAGYNEQFFGPGTRLTVL.

This clonotype was seen only a few times. The CDR3 DNA reads TGCGCCAGCAGCCTGCCGGGACAGGGTTTGGGGGAGCAGTACTTC. Protein: CASSLPGQGLGEQYF. This rearrangement joins TRBV5-1 to TRBJ2-7, with 9 positions matching TRBD1. The CDR3 contains 15 residues. CDR1 is SGHRS and CDR2 is YFSETQ in the germline V gene. The trim removed 4 bases at V and 7 bases at J, leaving 12 bases unmatched. Variable domain in full (rest from reference TRBV5-1 and TRBJ2-7): KAGVTQTPRYLIKTRGQQVTLSCSPISGHRSVSWYQQTPGQGLQFLFEYFSETQRNKGNFPGRFSGRQFSNSRSEMNVSTLELGDSALYLCASSLPGQGLGEQYFGPGTRLTVT.

This clonotype turned up a few times. This chain uses TRBV27 with TRBJ1-1, with D maybe TRBD1 (6 bases). The germline gives CDR1 MNHEY, CDR2 SMNVEV (reference sequence). V lost 5 bases and J lost 7, with 20 bases in between. The CDR3 has 15 amino acids. The CDR3 spells CASSAYREAIGEAFF. The DNA of the CDR3 is TGTGCCAGCAGTGCCTACAGGGAGGCTATAGGTGAAGCTTTCTTT.

This clonotype has more than one count but fewer than ten. The V call is TRBV5-5, the J call TRBJ2-2; 9 bases map to TRBD2. Germline V gene lookup returns CDR1 SGHKS and CDR2 YYEKEE (reference sequence). This CDR3 is built from 16 residues. V lost 4 bases to trimming and J lost 4 bases; unmatched junction nucleotides: 8. CDR3: CASSPIAGVSTGELFF. CDR3 DNA: TGTGCCAGCAGCCCAATAGCGGGAGTGAGCACCGGGGAGCTGTTTTTT.

The sample holds a few counts of this clonotype. J is TRBJ2-7 and V is TRBV24-1; D possibly corresponds to TRBD1 (6 bases). The CDR3 consists of 14 residues. The V gene lost 9 bases and the J gene lost 0 bases, with 14 bases spanning the gap. Germline V gene lookup returns CDR1 KGHDR and CDR2 SFDVKD. The CDR3 here is CATPERGSSYEQYF. CDR3 sequence (DNA): TGTGCCACCCCTGAGAGGGGGTCCTCCTACGAGCAGTACTTC.

The chain joins TRBV3-1 to TRBJ2-2, with 9 bases identical to TRBD2. This CDR3 region has 16 residues. The ends lost 0 bases at V and 4 bases at J; junction bases unmatched: 3. From germline, CDR1 is LGHDT and CDR2 YNNKEL (reference sequence). The CDR3 nucleotides are TGTGCCAGCAGCCAAGATCCTAGCGGGATCACCGGGGAGCTGTTTTTT. Its translation: CASSQDPSGITGELFF.

V gene TRBV4-1 combines with J gene TRBJ2-1; 9 bases agree with TRBD1. Trimming removed 4 bases from V and 7 bases from J; junction bases left unmatched: 8. Germline V gene data show CDR1 as MGHRA and CDR2 as YSYEKL. The CDR3 runs to 15 residues. DNA of the CDR3: TGCGCCAGCAGCCTCCGGACAGGGGCAATTAATGAGCAGTTCTTC. It yields the protein CASSLRTGAINEQFF.

This clonotype was detected only a few times. The rearrangement links TRBV6-1 to TRBJ2-7; D tentatively fits TRBD1 or TRBD2 (5 bases each). The CDR3 sequence is 14 residues long. Deletions cut 5 bases from V and 4 bases from J, with 15 bases between. Germline-derived CDR1 and CDR2 are MNHNS and SASEGT. CDR3 DNA sequence: TGTGCCAGCAGTATTGTGGGACCAAATTACGAGCAGTACTTC. Translated: CASSIVGPNYEQYF.

This clonotype was detected only a few times. The chain employs TRBV20-1 and TRBJ2-7, with TRBD2 identical over 9 bases. Germline V CDR1 and CDR2: DFQATT, SNEGSKA (reference sequence). The CDR3 contains 14 residues. The V gene end was trimmed by 5 bases and the J gene end by 4 bases; junction bases not matched to a gene: 9. CDR3: CSARGGLAIYEQYF. CDR3 coding DNA: TGCAGTGCTCGAGGTGGACTAGCGATTTACGAGCAGTACTTC.

This clonotype was counted a few times. This sequence joins TRBV5-1 and TRBJ1-1; 7 bases match TRBD1. After removal of 0 bases from V and 3 bases from J, the junction contained 5 bases not matched to a gene. The V gene's germline CDR1 is SGHRS and CDR2 YFSETQ. The CDR3 runs to 15 residues. This CDR3 reads CASSLGWQGDTEAFF. The CDR3 DNA reads as TGCGCCAGCAGCTTGGGTTGGCAGGGGGACACTGAAGCTTTCTTT. Based on the CDR3 plus reference TRBV5-1 and TRBJ1-1, the full variable domain is KAGVTQTPRYLIKTRGQQVTLSCSPISGHRSVSWYQQTPGQGLQFLFEYFSETQRNKGNFPGRFSGRQFSNSRSEMNVSTLELGDSALYLCASSLGWQGDTEAFFGQGTRLTVV.

This clonotype was seen at least ten times. The J gene is TRBJ2-2, the V gene TRBV12-3 or TRBV12-4, with D tentatively TRBD1 or TRBD2 (5 bases each). V lost 5 bases and J lost 6, with 13 bases in between. This CDR3 spans 14 amino acids. The CDR3 is CASSRSGASGELFF. The CDR3 region has the DNA TGTGCCAGCAGTCGATCCGGGGCGTCCGGGGAGCTGTTTTTT.

This chain joins TRBV7-6 and TRBJ1-1, with D uncertain. Germline V gene data show CDR1 as SGHVS and CDR2 as FNYEAQ. Trimming left V 7 bases short and J 0 bases short, with 9 bases between. The CDR3 consists of 13 residues. The CDR3 sequence: CASTAQMNTEAFF. For the CDR3, the DNA is TGTGCCAGCACCGCCCAGATGAACACTGAAGCTTTCTTT.

This clonotype was seen a handful of times. The chain employs TRBV20-1 and TRBJ2-2; perhaps D is TRBD1 or TRBD2 (6 bases each). V was cut by 1 base and J by 4 bases, with 22 bases left in between. CDR1 and CDR2 from the germline V gene are DFQATT and SNEGSKA (reference sequence). CDR3 length equals 18 residues. The CDR3 region has the DNA TGCAGTGCTAGAGCATGGAGAGGGGGGAGATCTAGCACCGGGGAGCTGTTTTTT. It yields the protein CSARAWRGGRSSTGELFF.

CDR3 loop: CASSLTSVYNEQFF. Written as DNA, the CDR3 is TGTGCCAGCAGCTTAACTTCCGTTTATAATGAGCAGTTCTTC. The V and J genes are TRBV7-2 and TRBJ2-1; D gene unclear. The CDR3 totals 14 residues. Germline lookup yields CDR1 SGHTA and CDR2 FQGNSA. The V gene lost 2 bases and the J gene lost 7 bases, with 12 bases spanning the gap.

The chain couples TRBV20-1 to TRBJ1-1; tentative D call: TRBD1 (6 bases). The CDR3 loop spans 11 amino acids. The V gene's germline CDR1 is DFQATT and CDR2 SNEGSKA (reference sequence). Trimming stripped 5 bases from V and 8 bases from J, with 12 bases between. The CDR3 is CSARTAVEAFF. The CDR3 DNA sequence: TGCAGTGCTCGGACAGCGGTCGAAGCTTTCTTT.

This rearrangement joins TRBV11-2 to TRBJ1-2; D call uncertain. This CDR3 spans 13 amino acids. The V gene lost 1 base and the J gene lost 6 bases, with 9 bases spanning the gap. Germline assignment: CDR1 SGHAT and CDR2 FQNNGV. CDR3 region: CASSLVGRNGYTF. The CDR3 coding sequence is TGTGCCAGCAGCTTAGTAGGAAGGAATGGCTACACCTTC. The variable domain in full, with the rest retrieved from reference TRBV11-2 and TRBJ1-2, is EAGVAQSPRYKIIEKRQSVAFWCNPISGHATLYWYQQILGQGPKLLIQFQNNGVVDDSQLPKDRFSAERLKGVDSTLKIQPAKLEDSAVYLCASSLVGRNGYTFGSGTRLTVV.

There are a few counts of this clonotype. This chain links TRBV9 with TRBJ1-2; D might be TRBD1 (5 bases). V lost 0 bases and J 6 bases, leaving 6 bases between the germline ends. Per germline, CDR1 SGDLS and CDR2 YYNGEE. This CDR3 region has 12 residues. CDR3 amino acids: CASSVGGDGYTF. In nucleotides, the CDR3 is TGTGCCAGCAGCGTAGGAGGGGATGGCTACACCTTC. Full variable domain (remainder filled in from reference TRBV9 and TRBJ1-2): DSGVTQTPKHLITATGQRVTLRCSPRSGDLSVYWYQQSLDQGLQFLIQYYNGEERAKGNILERFSAQQFPDLHSELNLSSLELGDSALYFCASSVGGDGYTFGSGTRLTVV.

The sample holds a few counts of this clonotype. The J gene is TRBJ2-1, the V gene TRBV15; D may be TRBD2 (5 bases). Trimming took off 5 bases at V and 8 bases at J, with 13 bases between the two ends. There are 13 residues in the CDR3. Per germline, CDR1 LNHNV and CDR2 YYDKDF (reference sequence). CDR3 coding DNA: TGTGCCACCAGCCGCCCCCCGAGGGATGAGCAGTTCTTC. Its protein is CATSRPPRDEQFF.

This clonotype was seen a handful of times. The rearrangement links TRBV12-3 or TRBV12-4 to TRBJ2-7; the match to TRBD2 covers 11 bases. The CDR3 contains 15 residues. Trimming cost V 6 bases and J 2 bases; bases outside gene matches: 6. CDR3 coding DNA: TGTGCCAGCAGGCCCGGGACTAGCGGAACCTACGAGCAGTACTTC. Protein product: CASRPGTSGTYEQYF.

This rearrangement joins TRBV5-1 to TRBJ1-2, with D uncertain. The germline gives CDR1 SGHRS, CDR2 YFSETQ. The ends were cut back, 0 bases at V and 8 bases at J, with 8 bases in the middle. The CDR3 extends over 12 amino acids. In nucleotides, the CDR3 is TGCGCCAGCAGCTTGGATGTACGAGGCTACACCTTC. This gives the protein CASSLDVRGYTF.

This clonotype was observed a few times. V gene TRBV6-6 combines with J gene TRBJ2-5; TRBD1 aligns across 8 bases. The V gene end was trimmed by 7 bases and the J gene end by 5 bases; junction bases not matched to a gene: 12. The CDR3 has 15 amino acids. CDR1 MNHNY and CDR2 SVGAGI come from the germline V gene (reference sequence). CDR3 residues: CASTGTGGISETQYF. The CDR3 DNA is TGTGCCAGCACTGGGACAGGTGGGATTAGCGAGACCCAGTACTTC.

The CDR3 here is CAISEGEGVYEQYF. The DNA for the CDR3 is TGTGCCATCAGTGAAGGCGAAGGTGTTTACGAGCAGTACTTC. J is TRBJ2-7 and V is TRBV10-3; D call uncertain. Between the trimmed V and J ends, which lost 3 bases and 4 bases, there was a span of 13 bases. The CDR3 sequence is 14 residues long. The germline CDR1 and CDR2 sequences are ENHRY and SYGVKD.

In its sample, this clonotype was seen many times. The junction departs from germline at one end; a sequencing error may be responsible. The chain links TRBV7-2 to TRBJ1-2; D remains unclear. The CDR3 is made up of 15 amino acids. Per the germline V gene, CDR1 is SGHTA and CDR2 is FQGNSA. The CDR3 region is CASSVAPGPNYGYTF. The CDR3, as DNA: TGTGCCAGCAGCGTAGCCCCGGGTCCTAACTATGGCTACACCTTC.

The rearrangement links TRBV7-2 to TRBJ1-5, with D possibly being TRBD1 (5 bases). CDR3 length equals 13 residues. Germline V gene sequence: CDR1 SGHTA, CDR2 FQGNSA. The ends were cut back, 5 bases at V and 4 bases at J, with 9 bases in the middle. CDR3 DNA sequence: TGTGCCAGCAGCGTTCAGGGTAATCAGCCCCAGCATTTT. It yields the protein CASSVQGNQPQHF.

The rearrangement uses TRBV5-1 and TRBJ2-3, with D unclear. Per the germline V gene, CDR1 is SGHRS and CDR2 is YFSETQ. V was shortened by 4 bases and J by 6 bases, with 15 bases between the two germline ends. The CDR3 consists of 14 residues. The CDR3 sequence: CASSANRAPDTQYF. The CDR3 region has the DNA TGCGCCAGCAGCGCCAACCGGGCCCCGGATACGCAGTATTTT.

A few counts support this clonotype. The chain is built from TRBV3-1 and TRBJ1-1, with unresolved D. Between the trimmed V and J ends, which lost 5 bases and 3 bases, there was a span of 10 bases. This CDR3 spans 13 amino acids. Germline V CDR1 and CDR2: LGHDT, YNNKEL (reference sequence). CDR3 nucleotide sequence: TGTGCCAGCAGCTCCCGGGGATACACTGAAGCTTTCTTT. This sequence encodes CASSSRGYTEAFF.

This clonotype was observed many times. The chain employs TRBV20-1 and TRBJ2-7, with D possibly being TRBD1 or TRBD2 (5 bases each). Germline-derived CDR1 and CDR2 are DFQATT and SNEGSKA (reference sequence). This CDR3 is 16 amino acids long. V lost 1 base and J lost 5, with 21 bases in between. The CDR3: CSARVPSREGADEQYF. The DNA for the CDR3 is TGCAGTGCTAGAGTCCCGTCGAGGGAAGGGGCGGACGAGCAGTACTTC.